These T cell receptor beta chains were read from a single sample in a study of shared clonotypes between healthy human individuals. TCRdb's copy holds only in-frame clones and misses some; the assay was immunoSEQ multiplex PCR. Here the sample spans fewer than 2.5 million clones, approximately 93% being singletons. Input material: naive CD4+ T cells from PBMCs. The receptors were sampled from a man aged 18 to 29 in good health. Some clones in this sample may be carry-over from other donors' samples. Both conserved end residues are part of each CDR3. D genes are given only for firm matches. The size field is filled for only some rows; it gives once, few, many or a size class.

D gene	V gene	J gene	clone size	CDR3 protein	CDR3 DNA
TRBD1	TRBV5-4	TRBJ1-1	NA	CASSRFDRGRTEAFF	TGTGCCAGCAGCAGATTCGACAGGGGGCGGACTGAAGCTTTCTTT
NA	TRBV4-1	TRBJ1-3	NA	CASSQVGGSGNTIYF	TGCGCCAGCAGCCAAGTGGGAGGCTCTGGAAACACCATATATTTT
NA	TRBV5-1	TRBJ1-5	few	CASSLEGQNQPQHF	TGCGCCAGCAGCTTGGAAGGGCAGAATCAGCCCCAGCATTTT
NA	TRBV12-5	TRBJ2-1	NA	CASGRRTGSYNEQFF	TGTGCTAGTGGTCGGAGGACGGGCTCCTACAATGAGCAGTTCTTC
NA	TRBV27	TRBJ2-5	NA	CASSLLGSQETQYF	TGTGCCAGCAGTTTACTAGGGTCCCAAGAGACCCAGTACTTC
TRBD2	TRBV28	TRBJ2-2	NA	CASGLAANTGELFF	TGTGCCAGCGGACTAGCGGCGAACACCGGGGAGCTGTTTTTT
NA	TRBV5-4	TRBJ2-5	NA	CASSGGQLRETQYF	TGTGCCAGCAGCGGCGGACAGCTCAGAGAGACCCAGTACTTC
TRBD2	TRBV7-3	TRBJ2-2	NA	CASSLFGLAGAGELFF	TGTGCCAGCAGCTTATTCGGGCTAGCGGGAGCCGGGGAGCTGTTTTTT
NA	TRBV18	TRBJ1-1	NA	CASSIVGGLMNTEAFF	TGTGCCAGCTCGATAGTTGGAGGGCTTATGAACACTGAAGCTTTCTTT
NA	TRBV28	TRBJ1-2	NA	CASSLPGGAVYGYTF	TGTGCCAGCAGCCTCCCGGGGGGCGCGGTCTATGGCTACACCTTC
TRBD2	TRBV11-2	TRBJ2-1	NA	CASSLLRGTSGSYNEQFF	TGTGCCAGCAGTTTACTTCGGGGCACTAGCGGCTCCTACAATGAGCAGTTCTTC
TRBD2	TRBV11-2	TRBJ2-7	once	CASSLTGGPPWSSYEQYF	TGTGCCAGCAGCTTAACGGGAGGGCCACCCTGGTCTTCCTACGAGCAGTACTTC
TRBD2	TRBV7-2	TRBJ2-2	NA	CASSLFYRLAGDTGELFF	TGTGCCAGCAGCTTATTTTACCGACTAGCGGGAGACACCGGGGAGCTGTTTTTT
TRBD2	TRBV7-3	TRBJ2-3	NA	CASSLGLAGTDTQYF	TGTGCCAGCAGCTTAGGACTAGCGGGGACAGATACGCAGTATTTT
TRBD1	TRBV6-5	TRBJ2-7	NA	CASSYQDRGPYEQYF	TGTGCCAGCAGTTACCAGGACAGGGGGCCGTACGAGCAGTACTTC
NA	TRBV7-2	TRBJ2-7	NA	CASRIGSGFTYEQYF	TGTGCCAGTAGAATAGGGAGCGGATTCACCTACGAGCAGTACTTC
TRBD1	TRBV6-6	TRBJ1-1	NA	CASRRQGAEAFF	TGTGCCAGCAGAAGACAGGGGGCTGAAGCTTTCTTT
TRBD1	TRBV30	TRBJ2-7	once	CAWSGTASYEQYF	TGTGCCTGGAGCGGGACAGCCTCCTACGAGCAGTACTTC
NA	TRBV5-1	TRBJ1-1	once	CASSLAGPPNTEAFF	TGCGCCAGCAGCTTGGCTGGACCGCCGAACACTGAAGCTTTCTTT
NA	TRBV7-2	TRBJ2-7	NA	CASSLSVEQYF	TGTGCCAGCAGCTTATCTGTCGAGCAGTACTTC
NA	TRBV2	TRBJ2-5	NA	CASSVMGVSETQYF	TGTGCCAGCAGTGTTATGGGGGTTTCGGAGACCCAGTACTTC
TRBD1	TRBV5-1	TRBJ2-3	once	CASSHGQGTDTQYF	TGCGCCAGCAGCCACGGACAGGGCACAGATACGCAGTATTTT
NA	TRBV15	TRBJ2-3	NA	CATSRDTGGVTDTQYF	TGTGCCACCAGCAGAGATACTGGCGGAGTCACAGATACGCAGTATTTT
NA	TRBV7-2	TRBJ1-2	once	CASSASRSSEGYTF	TGTGCCAGCAGCGCTAGTCGGAGTTCGGAGGGCTACACCTTC
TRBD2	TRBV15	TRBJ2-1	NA	CATTSGLGRGEQFF	TGTGCCACCACTAGCGGGCTAGGCCGGGGTGAGCAGTTCTTC
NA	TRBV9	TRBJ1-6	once	CASSVRGDLSPLHF	TGTGCCAGCAGCGTCCGAGGGGATCTCTCACCCCTCCACTTT
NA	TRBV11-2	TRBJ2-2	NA	CASSLDRGGQTGELFF	TGTGCCAGCAGCTTAGATCGGGGAGGCCAGACCGGGGAGCTGTTTTTT
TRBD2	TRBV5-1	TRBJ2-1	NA	CASSLYGLAGVVHEQFF	TGCGCCAGCAGCTTGTACGGACTAGCGGGAGTAGTCCATGAGCAGTTCTTC
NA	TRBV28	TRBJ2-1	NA	CASSLGNEQFF	TGTGCCAGCAGTTTAGGAAATGAGCAGTTCTTC
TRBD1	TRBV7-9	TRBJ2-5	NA	CASSLGQGEGETQYF	TGTGCCAGCAGCCTGGGACAGGGAGAAGGGGAGACCCAGTACTTC
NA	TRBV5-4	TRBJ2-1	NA	CASSLGSGSSYNEQFF	TGTGCCAGCAGCTTGGGATCAGGGAGCTCCTACAATGAGCAGTTCTTC
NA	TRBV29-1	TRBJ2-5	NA	CSVGNLETQYF	TGCAGCGTTGGGAATTTAGAGACCCAGTACTTC
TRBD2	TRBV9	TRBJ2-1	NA	CASSGGGAGESYNEQFF	TGTGCCAGCAGCGGCGGAGGAGCGGGAGAGTCCTACAATGAGCAGTTCTTC
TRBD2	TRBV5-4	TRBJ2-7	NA	CASSFPGTSGTEQYF	TGTGCCAGCAGCTTCCCCGGGACTAGCGGGACAGAGCAGTACTTC
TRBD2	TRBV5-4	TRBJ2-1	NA	CASSLDLADYNEQFF	TGTGCCAGCAGCTTGGACCTAGCGGACTACAATGAGCAGTTCTTC
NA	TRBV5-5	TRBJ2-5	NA	CASSFGSGETQYF	TGTGCCAGCAGCTTCGGGAGTGGAGAGACCCAGTACTTC
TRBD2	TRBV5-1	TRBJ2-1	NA	CASSFLAGGPTTNEQFF	TGCGCCAGCAGCTTTCTAGCGGGAGGGCCTACGACGAATGAGCAGTTCTTC
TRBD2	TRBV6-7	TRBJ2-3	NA	CARETSGTDTQYF	TGTGCCAGAGAGACTAGCGGCACAGATACGCAGTATTTT
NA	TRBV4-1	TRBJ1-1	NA	CASRGWENTEAFF	TGCGCCAGTCGGGGGTGGGAGAACACTGAAGCTTTCTTT
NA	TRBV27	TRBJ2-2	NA	CASSPELTEPTGELFF	TGTGCCAGCAGTCCAGAGTTGACCGAGCCCACCGGGGAGCTGTTTTTT
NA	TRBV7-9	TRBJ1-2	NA	CASSTGAFGYTF	TGTGCCAGCAGCACTGGGGCTTTTGGCTACACCTTC
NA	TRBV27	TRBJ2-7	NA	CASHRAGDSYEQYF	TGTGCCAGCCATAGGGCAGGGGACTCCTACGAGCAGTACTTC
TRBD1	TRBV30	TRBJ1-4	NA	CAWSTQGGTNEKLFF	TGTGCCTGGAGTACCCAGGGGGGGACTAATGAAAAACTGTTTTTT
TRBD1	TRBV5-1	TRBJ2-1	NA	CASSPTPTGGPYNEQFF	TGCGCCAGCAGCCCTACGCCGACAGGGGGGCCCTACAATGAGCAGTTCTTC
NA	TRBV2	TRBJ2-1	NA	CASTRELYNEQFF	TGTGCCAGCACCCGGGAGCTCTACAATGAGCAGTTCTTC
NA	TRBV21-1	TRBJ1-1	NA	CASSKPQGGDTEAFF	TGTGCCAGCAGCAAACCACAGGGTGGAGACACTGAAGCTTTCTTT
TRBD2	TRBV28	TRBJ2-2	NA	CASRYSGSLVTGELFF	TGTGCCAGCAGGTATAGCGGGAGTCTTGTCACCGGGGAGCTGTTTTTT
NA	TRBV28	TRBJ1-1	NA	CASSPAAGGRTEAFF	TGTGCCAGCAGTCCCGCTGCCGGGGGAAGGACTGAAGCTTTCTTT
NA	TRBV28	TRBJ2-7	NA	CASSPRGVGSYEQYF	TGTGCCAGCAGTCCCAGGGGGGTAGGGTCCTACGAGCAGTACTTC
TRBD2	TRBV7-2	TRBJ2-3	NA	CASSLAGTSGGTDTQYF	TGTGCCAGCAGCTTAGCAGGGACTAGCGGAGGCACAGATACGCAGTATTTT
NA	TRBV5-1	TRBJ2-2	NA	CASSLPTGNTGELFF	TGCGCCAGCAGCCTTCCGACAGGGAACACCGGGGAGCTGTTTTTT
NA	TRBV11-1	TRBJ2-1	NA	CASSRGVRDNEQFF	TGTGCCAGCAGCAGGGGGGTAAGGGACAATGAGCAGTTCTTC
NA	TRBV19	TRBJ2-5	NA	CASSSPAGSGKETQYF	TGTGCCAGTAGTAGCCCGGCGGGTAGCGGAAAAGAGACCCAGTACTTC